This entry lists 15 T cell receptor beta chains sequenced from one sample in a study of STAT3 mutations in large granular lymphocyte leukemia. Broader study findings: In T-cell large granular lymphocyte leukemia, about half of patients showed multiple immunodominant subclonotypes.

The antigens for these receptors are not known. Assay: immunoSEQ multiplex PCR; the TCRdb copy retains only in-frame clones and omits some. Of over 25,000 clones listed, approximately 86% are singletons. Sequences were obtained from peripheral blood mononuclear cells. These TCRs come from a man aged 60 to 75 with T-cell large granular lymphocyte leukemia. Some clones in this sample may be carry-over from other donors' samples.

The rearrangement joins TRBV10-3 to TRBJ2-7, with TRBD2 matching over 8 bases. Looked up from germline, CDR1 is ENHRY and CDR2 is SYGVKD. This CDR3 region has 13 residues. With 10 bases clipped from V and 1 base from J, the junction kept 6 bases outside the gene matches. The chain's CDR3 is CATIAGNSYEQYF. The CDR3 bases are TGTGCCACAATAGCGGGAAATTCCTACGAGCAGTACTTC.

J is TRBJ2-1 and V is TRBV11-3; 8 bases match TRBD1. V was clipped by 5 bases and J by 3 bases; unmatched bases: 6. Per germline, CDR1 SGHNT and CDR2 YENEEA. The CDR3 spans 15 residues. CDR3 sequence reads: CASSVGQGGYNEQFF. The CDR3 DNA sequence: TGTGCCAGCAGCGTAGGACAGGGCGGCTACAATGAGCAGTTCTTC.

Only one count was recorded for this clone. This chain connects TRBV6-5 to TRBJ2-7; D may be TRBD1 (5 bases). This CDR3 has 12 amino acids. In germline, CDR1 is MNHEY, CDR2 SVGAGI. Trimming removed 1 base from V and 6 bases from J, with 7 bases in between. Written as DNA, the CDR3 is TGTGCCAGCAGTTACTGGGGCGGCGAGCAGTACTTC. Its translation: CASSYWGGEQYF.

This chain joins TRBV29-1 and TRBJ1-1, with D unresolved. The CDR3 has 11 residues. V was clipped by 1 base and J by 7 bases, with 7 bases between them. Germline-derived CDR1 and CDR2 are SQVTM and ANQGSEA. This CDR3 is CSVEGRNEAFF. CDR3 nucleotides: TGCAGCGTTGAAGGCCGGAATGAAGCTTTCTTT.

The rearrangement joins TRBV5-1 to TRBJ2-7; the D is unclear. The germline V and J ends were trimmed by 0 bases and 0 bases, with 13 bases remaining between them. Germline CDR1 SGHRS, CDR2 YFSETQ. CDR3 length equals 16 residues. The CDR3 sequence: CASSLVGNLISYEQYF. CDR3 DNA: TGCGCCAGCAGCTTGGTTGGTAACCTCATCTCCTACGAGCAGTACTTC.

This chain joins TRBV2 and TRBJ1-1, with a possible D match to TRBD1 (5 bases). V dropped 6 bases and J dropped 5 bases, with 13 bases sitting between them. The CDR3 totals 13 residues. Germline V CDR1 and CDR2: SNHLY, FYNNEI. The CDR3 spells CASRPDGGTEAFF. The DNA for the CDR3 is TGTGCCAGCAGACCGGACGGGGGAACTGAAGCTTTCTTT.

The chain carries TRBV19 and TRBJ1-3; no clear D gene. The V gene's germline CDR1 is LNHDA and CDR2 SQIVND (reference sequence). Trimming removed 3 bases at V and 3 bases at J, with 12 bases between. The CDR3 length is 15 residues. CDR3 bases: TGTGCCAGTAGTATCATCTGGGCGGATGGAAACACCATATATTTT. Translated, it gives CASSIIWADGNTIYF.

The chain recombines TRBV5-1 with TRBJ2-7; D ambiguous. The CDR3 contains 15 residues. CDR1 is SGHRS and CDR2 is YFSETQ in the germline V gene. V was pared by 2 bases and J by 7 bases, with 19 bases between. The CDR3: CASSFPQSDTSEQYF. For the CDR3, the DNA is TGCGCCAGCAGCTTCCCACAGAGCGACACTTCAGAGCAGTACTTC.

The count of this clone is one. The chain has TRBV28 and TRBJ2-7; D is possibly TRBD1 (5 bases). Per germline, CDR1 MDHEN and CDR2 SYDVKM. The CDR3 totals 15 residues. V lost 7 bases and J lost 7, with 23 bases in between. The DNA for the CDR3 is TGTGCCAGCAACCCTTCGGACCTCTGGGGCCAGGAGCAGTACTTC. Translation gives CASNPSDLWGQEQYF.

The chain recombines TRBV29-1 with TRBJ1-3; possibly TRBD1 for D (6 bases). Trimming removed 6 bases at V and 3 bases at J, with 9 bases between. Looked up from germline, CDR1 is SQVTM and CDR2 is ANQGSEA. This CDR3 is 12 amino acids long. The CDR3: CSVGDIGNTIYF. In DNA form, the CDR3 reads TGCAGCGTGGGGGACATTGGAAACACCATATATTTT.

The chain joins TRBV18 to TRBJ2-3; the D gene is possibly TRBD2 (5 bases). Germline values: CDR1 KGHSH, CDR2 LQKENI. The CDR3 extends over 16 amino acids. Trimming removed 0 bases from V and 2 bases from J, with 12 bases in between. This chain's CDR3 is CASSPPVREPTDTQYF. CDR3 sequence (DNA): TGTGCCAGCTCACCACCGGTGAGGGAGCCCACAGATACGCAGTATTTT.

The chain recombines TRBV5-4 with TRBJ2-7; D may correspond to TRBD1 or TRBD2 (5 bases each). V was cut by 0 bases and J by 1 base, with 11 bases left in between. Germline V gene lookup returns CDR1 SGHNT and CDR2 YYREEE (reference sequence). The CDR3 sequence is 15 residues long. The CDR3 DNA reads as TGTGCCAGCAGCTTGGCAGGAGAGGGGTCCTACGAGCAGTACTTC. Translation: CASSLAGEGSYEQYF.

The V call is TRBV5-1, the J call TRBJ2-1; TRBD2 agrees at 11 bases. The V and J ends lost 5 bases and 3 bases, in that order; junction bases with no gene match: 4. The CDR3 loop spans 15 amino acids. The germline gives CDR1 SGHRS, CDR2 YFSETQ. The CDR3 coding sequence is TGCGCCAGCAGTCCAGGGACTAGCGGCTACAATGAGCAGTTCTTC. Translating it yields CASSPGTSGYNEQFF.

This clone showed up just once. The V call is TRBV6-1, the J call TRBJ2-2; D remains ambiguous. CDR1 and CDR2 from the germline V gene are MNHNS and SASEGT. The CDR3 spans 14 residues. The germline V and J ends were trimmed by 5 bases and 2 bases, with 9 bases remaining between them. The CDR3 reads CASSKVENTGELFF. The CDR3 DNA reads as TGTGCCAGCAGTAAGGTAGAAAACACCGGGGAGCTGTTTTTT.

This clone was picked up one time. V usage is TRBV5-4 and J usage is TRBJ1-1, with D maybe TRBD1 (5 bases). Trimming took off 10 bases at V and 1 base at J, with 17 bases between the two ends. This CDR3 has 14 amino acids. Germline assignment: CDR1 SGHNT and CDR2 YYREEE (reference sequence). The CDR3 DNA sequence: TGTGCCCACAGGAGGGCAGATTCGAACACTGAAGCTTTCTTT. This gives the protein CAHRRADSNTEAFF.